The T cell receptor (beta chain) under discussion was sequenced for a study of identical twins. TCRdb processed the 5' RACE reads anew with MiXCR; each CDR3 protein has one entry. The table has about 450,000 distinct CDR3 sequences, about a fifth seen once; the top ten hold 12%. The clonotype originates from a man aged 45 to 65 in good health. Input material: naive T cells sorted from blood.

Here the CDR3 DNA reads TGTGCCAGCAGCTACAGGGATTCCACCGGGGAGCTGTTTTTT. Translating it yields CASSYRDSTGELFF. The rearrangement joins TRBV6-5 to TRBJ2-2; tentatively, D is TRBD1 (6 bases). Germline CDR1 and CDR2: MNHEY and SVGAGI. CDR3 size: 14 residues. With 6 bases removed from V and 4 bases from J, the gap between germline ends came to 12 bases.